This T cell receptor (beta chain) was captured in a study of cytomegalovirus exposure and HLA in healthy donors. Details on this clone: Its antigen is as yet unknown.

The CDR3 is made up of 14 amino acids. V was cut by 4 bases and J by 2 bases, with 13 bases left in between. Per germline, CDR1 SGHRS and CDR2 YFSETQ. Researchers ran the PCR with 60 Vbeta and 13 Jbeta primers. Sequenced by immunoSEQ multiplex PCR; TCRdb stores in-frame clones only, minus some. The sample includes under 130,000 clones, over 80% seen only once; the top ten take 6% to 7.5%. Study-level findings and limits: Around 160 TCR beta chains were listed as cytomegalovirus-associated. TCR sequences were mostly rare, though some public TCRs occurred in many donors. In a later analysis, across HLA loci, associated TCR counts were highest for DRB1, lowest for HLA-C.

The rearrangement uses TRBV5-1 and TRBJ2-7, with D perhaps matching TRBD1 (6 bases). The source material was PBMCs. This TCR was sampled from a man younger than 35 in good health and CMV-seronegative. CDR3: CASSTLQGPYEQYF. For the CDR3, the DNA is TGCGCCAGCAGCACGTTACAGGGACCCTACGAGCAGTACTTC. The full variable domain, completed using reference TRBV5-1 and TRBJ2-7, is KAGVTQTPRYLIKTRGQQVTLSCSPISGHRSVSWYQQTPGQGLQFLFEYFSETQRNKGNFPGRFSGRQFSNSRSEMNVSTLELGDSALYLCASSTLQGPYEQYFGPGTRLTVT.